These T cell receptor beta chains were read from a single sample in a study of blood T cell repertoires in COVID-19. The protocol was immunoSEQ multiplex PCR, while the TCRdb copy is restricted to in-frame clones and leaves out a portion. Of about 130,000 clones listed, approximately 70% are singletons. Sequenced input: peripheral blood. Receptors were obtained from a woman between 65 and 79 years old with acute or convalescent COVID-19. Both conserved end residues are part of each CDR3. Each record gives: J gene, D gene, clone size, V gene, CDR3 length, CDR3 DNA, CDR3 protein. A D gene is named only where the DNA matches it firmly. Only some rows state a clone size, as once, few, many or a class for expanded clones.

j_gene: TRBJ2-1; d_gene: TRBD2; abundance: -; v_gene: TRBV7-3; len: 21; CDR3nt: TGTGCCAGCAGCTCCCACCGGGCCGGGACTAGCGGGAGTGGGTCCTACAATGAGCAGTTCTTC; CDR3aa: CASSSHRAGTSGSGSYNEQFF
j_gene: TRBJ2-3; d_gene: TRBD1; abundance: -; v_gene: TRBV28; len: 14; CDR3nt: TGTGCCAGCAGTTTACAGGGGGTGTTAGATACGCAGTATTTT; CDR3aa: CASSLQGVLDTQYF
j_gene: TRBJ1-2; d_gene: -; abundance: -; v_gene: TRBV4-2; len: 16; CDR3nt: TGTGCCAGCAGCCAAGATCAGGGGAATGGTTACTATGGCTACACCTTC; CDR3aa: CASSQDQGNGYYGYTF
j_gene: TRBJ1-1; d_gene: TRBD1; abundance: -; v_gene: TRBV7-9; len: 14; CDR3nt: TGTGCCAGCAGGAGGACAGGGAGGGACACTGAAGCTTTCTTT; CDR3aa: CASRRTGRDTEAFF
j_gene: TRBJ2-7; d_gene: TRBD2; abundance: -; v_gene: TRBV18; len: 15; CDR3nt: TGTGCCAGCTCTCGGACTAGCTCTGTCTCCTACGAGCAGTACTTC; CDR3aa: CASSRTSSVSYEQYF
j_gene: TRBJ2-7; d_gene: -; abundance: few; v_gene: TRBV2; len: 14; CDR3nt: TGTGCCAGCAGTGAAAGTGCAGGGCTATACGAGCAGTACTTC; CDR3aa: CASSESAGLYEQYF
j_gene: TRBJ1-2; d_gene: -; abundance: -; v_gene: TRBV30; len: 14; CDR3nt: TGTGCCTGGAGTTCGGCAGGGCCCTTCTATGGCTACACCTTC; CDR3aa: CAWSSAGPFYGYTF
j_gene: TRBJ1-2; d_gene: -; abundance: -; v_gene: TRBV6-2/TRBV6-3; len: 12; CDR3nt: TGTGCCAGCAGTTACTCGAAGGGGGTCTACACCTTC; CDR3aa: CASSYSKGVYTF
j_gene: TRBJ1-4; d_gene: TRBD1; abundance: -; v_gene: TRBV6-2/TRBV6-3; len: 13; CDR3nt: TGTGCCAGCAGCCGGGACAGTAATGAAAAACTGTTTTTT; CDR3aa: CASSRDSNEKLFF
j_gene: TRBJ2-1; d_gene: -; abundance: -; v_gene: TRBV19; len: 15; CDR3nt: TGTGCCAGTAGTATCAGTCCTCACCCCTACAATGAGCAGTTCTTC; CDR3aa: CASSISPHPYNEQFF
j_gene: TRBJ2-3; d_gene: TRBD2; abundance: -; v_gene: TRBV11-2; len: 16; CDR3nt: TGTGCCAGCAGCTTAGGGGCGGGGGGATTCACAGATACGCAGTATTTT; CDR3aa: CASSLGAGGFTDTQYF
j_gene: TRBJ1-2; d_gene: TRBD1; abundance: -; v_gene: TRBV4-3; len: 15; CDR3nt: TGCGCCAGCAGCCAACAGGACAGGGGGCGTCATGGCTACACCTTC; CDR3aa: CASSQQDRGRHGYTF
j_gene: TRBJ2-5; d_gene: TRBD1; abundance: -; v_gene: TRBV25-1; len: 14; CDR3nt: TGTGCCAGCAGTGACAGGGGGCGTCAAGAGACCCAGTACTTC; CDR3aa: CASSDRGRQETQYF
j_gene: TRBJ2-1; d_gene: TRBD1; abundance: -; v_gene: TRBV7-2; len: 15; CDR3nt: TGTGCCAGCAGCGTAACAGGGGGTCCGGACAATGAGCAGTTCTTC; CDR3aa: CASSVTGGPDNEQFF
j_gene: TRBJ2-3; d_gene: -; abundance: -; v_gene: TRBV7-6; len: 13; CDR3nt: TGTGCCAGCAGCGCGACACCCACAGATACGCAGTATTTT; CDR3aa: CASSATPTDTQYF
j_gene: TRBJ2-7; d_gene: -; abundance: few; v_gene: TRBV10-3; len: 15; CDR3nt: TGTGCCATCAGTGGCGTAGCGGCACTTACCTACGAGCAGTACTTC; CDR3aa: CAISGVAALTYEQYF
j_gene: TRBJ2-2; d_gene: -; abundance: once; v_gene: TRBV7-9; len: 14; CDR3nt: TGTGCCAGCAGCTTAAGGGGTGGCACCGGGGAGCTGTTTTTT; CDR3aa: CASSLRGGTGELFF
j_gene: TRBJ2-3; d_gene: TRBD2; abundance: -; v_gene: TRBV5-1; len: 15; CDR3nt: TGCGCCAGCTCCGGGACTAGCGGGGGAGGAGATACGCAGTATTTT; CDR3aa: CASSGTSGGGDTQYF
j_gene: TRBJ1-1; d_gene: TRBD1; abundance: -; v_gene: TRBV10-3; len: 14; CDR3nt: TGTGCCATCACAGGGACAGGGGTCGGGACTGAAGCTTTCTTT; CDR3aa: CAITGTGVGTEAFF
j_gene: TRBJ2-5; d_gene: -; abundance: many; v_gene: TRBV7-2; len: 13; CDR3nt: TGTGCCAGCAGCTTTATCGGGAAAGAGACCCAGTACTTC; CDR3aa: CASSFIGKETQYF
j_gene: TRBJ1-5; d_gene: TRBD1; abundance: -; v_gene: TRBV6-2/TRBV6-3; len: 17; CDR3nt: TGTGCCAGCAGTTACTCTCCGGGACAGGGGTTCAATCAGCCCCAGCATTTT; CDR3aa: CASSYSPGQGFNQPQHF
j_gene: TRBJ1-2; d_gene: -; abundance: many; v_gene: TRBV10-3; len: 14; CDR3nt: TGTGCCATCAGTGAGGGTTCAGGGGCGAATGGCTACACCTTC; CDR3aa: CAISEGSGANGYTF
j_gene: TRBJ1-4; d_gene: -; abundance: few; v_gene: TRBV6-5; len: 14; CDR3nt: TGTGCCAGCAGGCCAGGGGTCACTAATGAAAAACTGTTTTTT; CDR3aa: CASRPGVTNEKLFF
j_gene: TRBJ1-1; d_gene: TRBD1; abundance: -; v_gene: TRBV20-1; len: 14; CDR3nt: TGCAGTGCTAGTCTGGAGGGGGCTGGCACTGAAGCTTTCTTT; CDR3aa: CSASLEGAGTEAFF
j_gene: TRBJ1-2; d_gene: -; abundance: once; v_gene: TRBV10-3; len: 12; CDR3nt: TGTGCCATCAGTGCGTTGTCCTATGGCTACACCTTC; CDR3aa: CAISALSYGYTF
j_gene: TRBJ1-2; d_gene: TRBD1; abundance: -; v_gene: TRBV7-8; len: 14; CDR3nt: TGTGCCAGCAGCTGGGGACAGTTGAGCTATGGCTACACCTTC; CDR3aa: CASSWGQLSYGYTF
j_gene: TRBJ1-3; d_gene: TRBD1; abundance: -; v_gene: TRBV11-2; len: 15; CDR3nt: TGTGCCAGCAGTCTCGGACAGGGGCGGAGAAACACCATATATTTT; CDR3aa: CASSLGQGRRNTIYF
j_gene: TRBJ1-2; d_gene: -; abundance: few; v_gene: TRBV7-2; len: 15; CDR3nt: TGTGCCAGCAGCTTAAACAGGGACCGTAACTATGGCTACACCTTC; CDR3aa: CASSLNRDRNYGYTF
j_gene: TRBJ1-1; d_gene: TRBD1; abundance: -; v_gene: TRBV2; len: 13; CDR3nt: TGTGCCACTCACAAAGACAGGGACACTGAAGCTTTCTTT; CDR3aa: CATHKDRDTEAFF
j_gene: TRBJ1-6; d_gene: TRBD1; abundance: few; v_gene: TRBV5-5; len: 14; CDR3nt: TGTGCCAGCAGCCCGGGACAGCCTAATTCACCCCTCCACTTT; CDR3aa: CASSPGQPNSPLHF
j_gene: TRBJ1-4; d_gene: -; abundance: -; v_gene: TRBV13; len: 15; CDR3nt: TGTGCCAGCAGCACAAGGACATTGTCGAATGAAAAACTGTTTTTT; CDR3aa: CASSTRTLSNEKLFF
j_gene: TRBJ2-3; d_gene: TRBD1; abundance: -; v_gene: TRBV3-1/TRBV3-2; len: 14; CDR3nt: TGTGCCAGCAGCCAAGAGAAGGAGACAGGGCAGCAGTATTTT; CDR3aa: CASSQEKETGQQYF
j_gene: TRBJ1-2; d_gene: TRBD1; abundance: few; v_gene: TRBV7-9; len: 14; CDR3nt: TGTGCCACCGCACGGCAGGGGGCTAGCTATGGCTACACCTTC; CDR3aa: CATARQGASYGYTF
j_gene: TRBJ1-1; d_gene: TRBD1; abundance: few; v_gene: TRBV18; len: 16; CDR3nt: TGTGCCAGCTCACCCCTAACAAAACAGGGGTATACTGAAGCTTTCTTT; CDR3aa: CASSPLTKQGYTEAFF
j_gene: TRBJ2-1; d_gene: -; abundance: -; v_gene: TRBV9; len: 16; CDR3nt: TGTGCCAGCAGCGTAGCTAGGGGAGGGGGCTACAATGAGCAGTTCTTC; CDR3aa: CASSVARGGGYNEQFF
j_gene: TRBJ2-5; d_gene: -; abundance: many; v_gene: TRBV7-9; len: 14; CDR3nt: TGTGCCAGCAGCTCTCGCAGGCCTGAGGAGACCCAGTACTTC; CDR3aa: CASSSRRPEETQYF
j_gene: TRBJ2-7; d_gene: TRBD2; abundance: -; v_gene: TRBV7-3; len: 15; CDR3nt: TGTGCCAGCGCCGTAAGCGGGGGGCCCTTCTACGAGCAGTACTTC; CDR3aa: CASAVSGGPFYEQYF
j_gene: TRBJ2-5; d_gene: TRBD2; abundance: -; v_gene: TRBV19; len: 15; CDR3nt: TGTGCCAGTAGTATCCAAGCGGGGGGGCAGGAGACCCAGTACTTC; CDR3aa: CASSIQAGGQETQYF
j_gene: TRBJ2-5; d_gene: TRBD2; abundance: -; v_gene: TRBV24-1; len: 14; CDR3nt: TGTGCCACCGCTGGGACCCGCGGGGGGGAGACCCAGTACTTC; CDR3aa: CATAGTRGGETQYF
j_gene: TRBJ1-2; d_gene: -; abundance: -; v_gene: TRBV7-9; len: 14; CDR3nt: TGTGCCAGCAGCAGGTCAGGGACATACTATGGCTACACCTTC; CDR3aa: CASSRSGTYYGYTF
j_gene: TRBJ1-6; d_gene: TRBD1; abundance: few; v_gene: TRBV6-1; len: 13; CDR3nt: TGTGCCAGCAGTGAGAGGACAGGGGGACTCCTCCACTTT; CDR3aa: CASSERTGGLLHF
j_gene: TRBJ1-4; d_gene: -; abundance: -; v_gene: TRBV19; len: 15; CDR3nt: TGTGCCAGTAGTATGAACAGGCGCACTAATGAAAAACTGTTTTTT; CDR3aa: CASSMNRRTNEKLFF
j_gene: TRBJ1-5; d_gene: TRBD1; abundance: once; v_gene: TRBV7-2; len: 15; CDR3nt: TGTGCCAGCAGCCTCCGACAGGGTTCCAATCAGCCCCAGCATTTT; CDR3aa: CASSLRQGSNQPQHF
j_gene: TRBJ1-4; d_gene: -; abundance: -; v_gene: TRBV5-1; len: 15; CDR3nt: TGCGCCAGCAGCTTGGGAGACAGGCTCAATGAAAAACTGTTTTTT; CDR3aa: CASSLGDRLNEKLFF
j_gene: TRBJ2-5; d_gene: TRBD1; abundance: -; v_gene: TRBV7-7; len: 15; CDR3nt: TGTGCCAGCAGCTTAGGGGGACAGGGGCAAGAGACCCAGTACTTC; CDR3aa: CASSLGGQGQETQYF
j_gene: TRBJ1-2; d_gene: TRBD1; abundance: -; v_gene: TRBV6-5; len: 14; CDR3nt: TGTGCCAGCACCACAGGGGGGGATAGCTATGGCTACACCTTC; CDR3aa: CASTTGGDSYGYTF
j_gene: TRBJ1-1; d_gene: -; abundance: few; v_gene: TRBV29-1; len: 13; CDR3nt: TGCAGCGTTGAACCAGGGGAGAACACTGAAGCTTTCTTT; CDR3aa: CSVEPGENTEAFF
j_gene: TRBJ2-3; d_gene: -; abundance: -; v_gene: TRBV2; len: 13; CDR3nt: TGTGCCAGCAGTCGGCTACCAGGGGATACGCAGTATTTT; CDR3aa: CASSRLPGDTQYF